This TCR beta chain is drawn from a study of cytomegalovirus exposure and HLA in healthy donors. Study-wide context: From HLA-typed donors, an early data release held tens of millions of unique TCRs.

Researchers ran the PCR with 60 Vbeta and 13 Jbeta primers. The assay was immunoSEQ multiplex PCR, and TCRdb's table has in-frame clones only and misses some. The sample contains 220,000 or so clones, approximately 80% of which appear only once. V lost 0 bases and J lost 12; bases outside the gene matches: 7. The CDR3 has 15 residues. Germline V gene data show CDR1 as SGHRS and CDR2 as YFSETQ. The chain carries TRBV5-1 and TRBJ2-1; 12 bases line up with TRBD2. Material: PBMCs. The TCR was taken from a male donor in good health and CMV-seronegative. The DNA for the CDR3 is TGCGCCAGCAGCTTGGAGTCTAGCGGGAGGGCGGGGCAGTTCTTC. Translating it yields CASSLESSGRAGQFF.